The T cell receptor beta chain described here comes from a study of T-cell reconstitution after alpha-beta-depleted transplantation in children. Preparation of the TCRbeta library involved a method that used unique molecular identifiers. In TCRdb, the PCR reads were re-called with MiXCR into one record per CDR3 protein. The sample yields some 220,000 distinct CDR3 sequences, roughly a tenth seen once. This clonotype occurred many times. This clonotype was sampled from a human donor who donated a stem cell graft to a child with acute lymphoblastic leukemia. The starting material was PBMCs from the stem cell graft donor, obtained from the stem cell graft.

CDR3 amino acids: CASGTRGQGRNSPLHF. The CDR3 DNA reads as TGTGCCAGCGGCACCCGAGGGCAGGGACGAAATTCACCCCTCCACTTT. The chain combines TRBV6-5 with TRBJ1-6; possibly TRBD1 for D (5 bases). The CDR3 has 16 residues. Trimming pared 8 bases from V and 7 bases from J, leaving 21 bases between. Germline loops: CDR1 MNHEY, CDR2 SVGAGI.